These 7 T cell receptor beta chains were all obtained from the same sample, sequenced in a study of cytomegalovirus exposure and HLA in healthy donors. PCR amplification relied on 60 Vbeta primers (plus 13 Jbeta primers). Assay: immunoSEQ multiplex PCR; the TCRdb copy retains only in-frame clones and omits some. The table lists over 150,000 clones, 68% of them singletons. The sequencing input was PBMCs. The receptor source for this set is a woman aged 40 to 50 in good health and CMV-seropositive.

This clone turned up a few times. The J gene is TRBJ2-3, the V gene TRBV7-2, with D perhaps matching TRBD2 (6 bases). Trimming shortened V by 2 bases and J by 3 bases, and 12 bases separated the two germline ends. Germline CDR1 SGHTA, CDR2 FQGNSA. This CDR3 has 15 amino acids. The CDR3 bases are TGTGCCAGCAGCTTAAGCGGGTTTACTACAGATACGCAGTATTTT. Encoded protein: CASSLSGFTTDTQYF.

The CDR3 region is CASSEWTSGGTYEQYF. The CDR3 DNA sequence: TGTGCCAGCAGCGAATGGACTAGCGGGGGTACCTACGAGCAGTACTTC. The rearrangement links TRBV11-2 to TRBJ2-7, with 13 nucleotides matching TRBD2. The CDR3 contains 16 residues. The junction had 6 bases not matched to a gene; V was cut back by 5 bases and J by 2 bases. The V gene's germline CDR1 is SGHAT and CDR2 FQNNGV.

The chain carries TRBV2 and TRBJ2-7; 7 nucleotides line up with TRBD1. V was pared by 6 bases and J by 2 bases, with 10 bases of the junction left unmatched. CDR3 length: 15 residues. Germline V gene data show CDR1 as SNHLY and CDR2 as FYNNEI. The CDR3 DNA reads as TGTGCCAGCAGGTACGACAGGGCCATTACCTACGAGCAGTACTTC. It yields the protein CASRYDRAITYEQYF.

This clone was recorded only once. The chain uses TRBV15 and TRBJ2-3; 12 bases align to TRBD2. With 5 bases clipped from V and 1 base from J, the junction kept 4 bases outside the gene matches. Looked up from germline, CDR1 is LNHNV and CDR2 is YYDKDF (reference sequence). The CDR3 runs 16 residues. The CDR3 spells CATSLRLAGGTDTQYF. Written as DNA, the CDR3 is TGTGCCACCAGCCTGCGACTAGCGGGGGGCACAGATACGCAGTATTTT.

The chain combines TRBV6-1 with TRBJ2-7; TRBD2 matches at 11 bases. Germline CDR1 is MNHNS and CDR2 is SASEGT. The CDR3 has 14 residues. The junction had 4 bases not matched to a gene; V was cut back by 5 bases and J by 4 bases. In nucleotides, the CDR3 is TGTGCCAGCAGTATAGCGGGAGGGGGGTACGAGCAGTACTTC. Translating gives CASSIAGGGYEQYF.

This clone was picked up a small number of times. V usage is TRBV5-1 and J usage is TRBJ2-3, with D tentatively TRBD2 (6 bases). Germline V gene lookup returns CDR1 SGHRS and CDR2 YFSETQ. V lost 9 bases, J lost 2 bases, and 13 bases lay in between. The CDR3 runs to 13 residues. The DNA for the CDR3 is TGCGCCACCACCGGCGGGGACACAGATACGCAGTATTTT. Its protein product is CATTGGDTDTQYF.

The CDR3 DNA sequence: TGTGCCGTACAGCCGCGGGGGCTCTACGAGCAGTACTTC. It codes for CAVQPRGLYEQYF. The genes are TRBV6-1 and TRBJ2-7; possible D gene TRBD2, 7 bases. The V and J ends lost 11 bases and 3 bases respectively, with 17 bases between them. Germline CDR1 is MNHNS and CDR2 is SASEGT. The length of the CDR3 is 13 residues.